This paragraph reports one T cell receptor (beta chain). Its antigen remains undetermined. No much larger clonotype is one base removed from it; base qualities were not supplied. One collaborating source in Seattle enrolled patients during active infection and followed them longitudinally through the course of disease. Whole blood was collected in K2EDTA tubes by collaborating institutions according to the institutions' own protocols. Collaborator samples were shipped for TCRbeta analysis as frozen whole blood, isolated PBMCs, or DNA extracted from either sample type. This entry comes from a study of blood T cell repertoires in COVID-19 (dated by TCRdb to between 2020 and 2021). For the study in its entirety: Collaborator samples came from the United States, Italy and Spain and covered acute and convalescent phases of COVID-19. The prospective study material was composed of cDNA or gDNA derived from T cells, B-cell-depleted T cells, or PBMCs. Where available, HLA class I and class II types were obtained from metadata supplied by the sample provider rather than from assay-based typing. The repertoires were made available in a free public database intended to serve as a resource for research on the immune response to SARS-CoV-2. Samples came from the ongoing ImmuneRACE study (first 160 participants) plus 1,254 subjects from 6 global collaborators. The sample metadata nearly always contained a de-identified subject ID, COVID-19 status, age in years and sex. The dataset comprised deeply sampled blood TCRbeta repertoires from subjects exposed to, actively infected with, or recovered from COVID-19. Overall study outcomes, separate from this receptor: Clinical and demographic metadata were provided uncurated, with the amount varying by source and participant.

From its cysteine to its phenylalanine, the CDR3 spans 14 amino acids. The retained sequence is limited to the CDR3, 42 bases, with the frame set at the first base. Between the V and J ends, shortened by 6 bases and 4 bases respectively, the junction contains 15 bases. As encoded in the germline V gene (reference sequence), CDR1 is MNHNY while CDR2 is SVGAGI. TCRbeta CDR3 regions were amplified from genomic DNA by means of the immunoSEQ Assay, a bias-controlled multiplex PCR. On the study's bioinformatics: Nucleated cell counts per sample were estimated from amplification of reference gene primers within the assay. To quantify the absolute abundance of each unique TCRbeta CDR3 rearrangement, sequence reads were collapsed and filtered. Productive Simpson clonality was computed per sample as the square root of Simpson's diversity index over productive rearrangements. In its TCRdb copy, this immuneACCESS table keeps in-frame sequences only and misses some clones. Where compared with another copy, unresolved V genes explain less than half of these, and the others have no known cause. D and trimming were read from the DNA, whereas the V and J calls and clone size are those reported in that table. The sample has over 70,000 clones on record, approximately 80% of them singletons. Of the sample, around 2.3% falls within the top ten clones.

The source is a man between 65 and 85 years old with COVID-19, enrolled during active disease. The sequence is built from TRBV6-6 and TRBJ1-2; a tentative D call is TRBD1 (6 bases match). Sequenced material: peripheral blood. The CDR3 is CASRALQGVYGYTF. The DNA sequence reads TGTGCCAGCAGAGCGTTACAGGGAGTCTATGGCTACACCTTC.